This note documents a single TCR beta chain sequence. Assay: immunoSEQ multiplex PCR; the TCRdb copy retains only in-frame clones and omits some. Here the sample spans nearly 80,000 clones, roughly 96% being singletons. The CDR3 has 11 amino acids. This record comes from a study of technical replicates of blood from a handful of donors. The clonotype originates from a human donor in good health. The J gene is TRBJ2-2, the V gene TRBV21-1; the table's D call, TRBD2, was not checked against the DNA. TRBV21-1 has pseudogene status. The sequencing input was T cells isolated from PBMCs. The CDR3: CASLDTGELFF. The CDR3 DNA reads as TGTGCCAGCTTAGACACCGGGGAGCTGTTTTTT.